The T cell receptor (beta chain) under discussion was sequenced for a study of T cell repertoires in cytomegalovirus infection (dated by TCRdb to about 2019). With regard to the full study: Donor HLA type was relevant to the analysis, as public TCR beta signatures indicated carriage of CMV infection together with the matching HLA type. What the authors observed across the whole study: Carriers of CMV infection plus the relevant HLA type were discriminated by the cumulative frequency of public TCR beta family members in the study cohort and in an independent roughly 340-donor cohort. The ex vivo response was dominated by HLA-C-restricted CMV-specific TCR beta clonotypes, which also provided the single most frequent clonotype in two of eight donors.

CDR1 and CDR2, per the germline V gene, are MDHEN and SYDVKM. V drops 7 bases and J drops 8 bases, leaving 20 bases in between. The CDR3 contains 14 residues, cysteine and phenylalanine counted. Only the CDR3 region is kept as DNA, spanning 42 bases read in frame from base 1. To note about this clonotype: The specificity of this receptor is unknown. The record has no base qualities; no much larger clone is one base away.

Sequencing relied on an Illumina HiSeq 1500. TCRdb reanalyzed the raw reads on its own, using fastp at Q25 for trimming and MiXCR for clone calling, and kept in-frame beta chains. CDR3 protein duplicates are merged, each entry listing the most common genes and DNA. A total of some 150,000 distinct CDR3 sequences appear in this sample, about 20% of them only once. 9.5% to 12% of the sample is in the top ten clones. The rearranged chain carries TRBV28 and TRBJ1-2, with the D gene too uncertain to name. Sequencing was performed on PBMCs. This TCR derives from a human donor in good health (CMV status not recorded). Some clones in this sample may be carry-over from other donors' samples. The CDR3 region: CASKLFDRERGYTF. The nucleotides are TGTGCCAGCAAACTTTTCGACCGGGAAAGGGGCTACACCTTC.